This entry concerns a single T cell receptor beta chain. This sample stems from a study of shared clonotypes between healthy human individuals. Study-level information: In total, the donors were a couple of women and a few men aged 18 to 49.

Amplification in unsorted PBMC replicate PCRs started from around 330 ng DNA, which equals roughly 27,000 T cell genomes. Repertoires were generated with immunoSEQ multiplex PCR, while TCRdb's copy carries only in-frame clones and drops some. The table shows around 430,000 clones, with about 85% occurring only once. Donation came from healthy HIV-negative adults that had no recent acute infections or vaccinations. In germline, CDR1 is SGDLS, CDR2 YYNGEE. Trimming at V came to 0 bases and at J to 0 bases, leaving 5 bases not matched to a gene. The CDR3 contains 16 residues. The TCR sequence derives from a woman aged 40 to 50 in good health. Some clones in this sample may be carry-over from other donors' samples. The chain has TRBV9 and TRBJ2-5; TRBD2 matches at 7 bases. Source material: PBMCs. The CDR3 DNA sequence: TGTGCCAGCAGCGTAGCTAACGGGAGGAACCAAGAGACCCAGTACTTC. Its protein product is CASSVANGRNQETQYF.